This passage covers 26 T cell receptor beta chains from one sample sequenced in a study of CD4 and CD8 cells across lung adenocarcinoma regions. One entry per CDR3 protein results from TCRdb running MiXCR on the PCR reads. This table holds several thousand distinct CDR3 sequences, roughly 52% found once. The material sequenced was CD8+ T cells from the center of a lung tumor. The receptor source for this set is a female donor with lung adenocarcinoma. The CD4 and CD8 labels of this study may be unreliable.

About this clonotype itself: An end of the junction differs from the germline gene, which may be a read error. The CDR3 nucleotides read TGCGCCAGCCTCCTGGCGGTGAACACCGGTAAGCTGTATTTT. Amino acid sequence: CASLLAVNTGKLYF. The chain links TRBV7-6 to TRBJ2-2; D unresolved. Germline values: CDR1 SGHVS, CDR2 FNYEAQ. The CDR3 extends over 14 amino acids.

In its sample, this clonotype was seen a few times. The rearrangement uses TRBV28 and TRBJ1-5; TRBD1 matches 7 bases. CDR3 length equals 14 residues. Trimming cost V 6 bases and J 5 bases; bases outside gene matches: 7. Per the germline V gene, CDR1 is MDHEN and CDR2 is SYDVKM. This chain's CDR3 is CASSSVDRDQPQHF. CDR3 bases: TGTGCCAGCAGCTCCGTCGACAGGGATCAGCCCCAGCATTTT.

The chain uses TRBV6-2 or TRBV6-3 and TRBJ1-6; 12 bases agree with TRBD1. Per the germline V gene, CDR1 is MNHEY and CDR2 is SVGEGT. The CDR3 runs to 16 residues. The V segment lost 4 bases and the J segment 9 bases; nucleotides outside the gene matches: 7. Written as DNA, the CDR3 is TGTGCCAGCAGTTCCCCGGGACAGGGGGCGAGTTCACCCCTCCACTTT. This encodes CASSSPGQGASSPLHF.

V usage is TRBV6-1 and J usage is TRBJ2-1; the match to TRBD2 covers 7 bases. The V segment lost 8 bases and the J segment 10 bases; nucleotides outside the gene matches: 14. The CDR3 covers 14 residues. Germline V gives CDR1 MNHNS, CDR2 SASEGT. The CDR3 region has the DNA TGTGCCAGCCGAGGGGAGAATGGGGACTACGAGCAGTTCTTC. Translating it yields CASRGENGDYEQFF.

Only one count was recorded for this clonotype. The junction departs from the called germline gene at one end, perhaps through a read error. The chain recombines TRBV28 with TRBJ2-4; D is perhaps TRBD2 (6 bases). The CDR3 consists of 15 residues. CDR1 MDHEN and CDR2 SYDVKM come from the germline V gene. The CDR3, as DNA: TGTGCCAGCAGTTCGGGAGTGTGTGGCAAAAATACGCAGTACTTT. Translating it yields CASSSGVCGKNTQYF. Together with reference TRBV28 and TRBJ2-4, the CDR3 gives the full variable domain: DVKVTQSSRYLVKRTGEKVFLECVQDMDHENMFWYRQDPGLGLRLIYFSYDVKMKEKGDIPEGYSVSREKKERFSLILESASTNQTSMYLCASSSGVCGKNTQYFGAGTRLSVL.

Many counts were recorded for this clonotype. V is TRBV7-3 and J is TRBJ2-1; D gene ambiguous. V was cut by 1 base and J by 10 bases, with 8 bases left in between. Germline V gene data show CDR1 as SGHTA and CDR2 as FQGTGA. CDR3 size: 12 residues. The CDR3: CASSLIGSEQFF. In DNA, the CDR3 is TGTGCCAGCAGCTTAATTGGTTCCGAGCAGTTCTTC.

This chain links TRBV12-3 or TRBV12-4 with TRBJ2-1, with D perhaps being TRBD1 or TRBD2 (5 bases each). Trimming stripped 5 bases from V and 12 bases from J, with 26 bases between. This CDR3 spans 16 amino acids. The CDR3 loop reads CASSPRDRLCYDAQFF. The CDR3 DNA follows: TGTGCCAGCAGTCCCCGGGACCGCCTTTGCTACGATGCGCAGTTCTTC.

This clonotype was observed at least ten times. The chain couples TRBV28 to TRBJ2-5, with D perhaps assigned TRBD1 or TRBD2 (5 bases each). V lost 5 bases and J 5 bases, leaving 15 bases between the germline ends. The CDR3 length is 14 residues. Germline V gene data show CDR1 as MDHEN and CDR2 as SYDVKM. CDR3 region: CASSLATGAETQYF. The CDR3 region has the DNA TGTGCCAGCAGTCTCGCTACCGGGGCGGAGACCCAGTACTTC. The whole variable domain, filled in from reference TRBV28 and TRBJ2-5, reads DVKVTQSSRYLVKRTGEKVFLECVQDMDHENMFWYRQDPGLGLRLIYFSYDVKMKEKGDIPEGYSVSREKKERFSLILESASTNQTSMYLCASSLATGAETQYFGPGTRLLVL.

V usage is TRBV7-9 and J usage is TRBJ2-3, with TRBD1 matching 7 bases. The J call may be incorrect, as the DNA end agrees better with TRBJ2-7. The length of the CDR3 is 16 residues. Germline values: CDR1 SEHNR, CDR2 FQNEAQ (reference sequence). CDR3 sequence (DNA): TGTGCCAGCGCGGGCGTAGGGGGCTGTGGCACAGAGACGCAGTACTTC. Translating it yields CASAGVGGCGTETQYF.

The chain couples TRBV6-1 to TRBJ2-3; TRBD1 matches at 10 bases. Germline CDR1 reads MNHNS; CDR2 reads SASEGT. The CDR3 sequence is 18 residues long. The V and J ends lost 6 bases and 0 bases, in that order; junction bases with no gene match: 12. The CDR3 nucleotides are TGTGCCAGCAGCCGGGACAGGGGTACACTGACTAGCACAGATACGCAGTATTTT. Residues: CASSRDRGTLTSTDTQYF.

Remarks on this clonotype: Sequence at one end of the junction differs from germline and may be a read error. In DNA form, the CDR3 reads TGTGCCAGCAGTTGCGATAGAGGGACGCAGTATTTC. Amino acids: CASSCDRGTQYF. The genes are TRBV11-1 and TRBJ2-5; D might be TRBD1 or TRBD2, each matching 5 bases. The length of the CDR3 is 12 residues. The germline V gene has CDR1 SGHAT and CDR2 FQDESV (reference sequence).

This clonotype was detected ten times or more. The germline gene is not matched at one end of the junction; a read error may be the cause. V usage is TRBV12-5 and J usage is TRBJ2-1; TRBD2 aligns across 9 bases. This CDR3 spans 12 amino acids. The germline gives CDR1 LGHNT, CDR2 FRNRAP. Written as DNA, the CDR3 is TGTGCTAGTGGCGCTCCGCGACTAGCGGTACTCTTC. Protein product: CASGAPRLAVLF.

This sequence joins TRBV19 and TRBJ1-2, with D unresolved. CDR1 is LNHDA and CDR2 is SQIVND in the germline V gene (reference sequence). V lost 7 bases to trimming and J lost 7 bases, with 13 bases between them. The CDR3 sequence is 12 residues long. The CDR3 coding sequence is TGTGCCAGTATAAACTTGGAGGGTGGCTACACCTTC. Amino acids: CASINLEGGYTF.

The rearrangement links TRBV6-1 to TRBJ1-4; D is unresolved. From germline, CDR1 is MNHNS and CDR2 SASEGT. The V and J ends lost 6 bases and 2 bases respectively, with 13 bases between them. CDR3 length: 15 residues. CDR3 DNA: TGTGCCAGCAGCCATCATGAGGGTACTAATGAAAAACTGTTTTTT. It codes for CASSHHEGTNEKLFF.

With regard to this clonotype: This is likely a read error, given that the CDR3 carries no conserved phenylalanine or tryptophan at its end. The DNA is omitted, as the CDR3 cannot be located on it reliably, and the CDR3 follows TCRdb's listing. The CDR3 reads CRDRVLPC. The genes are TRBV16 and TRBJ2-1; whether TRBD1, the table's D call, matches the DNA was not checked. The CDR3 numbers 8 amino acids, ends counted. From germline, CDR1 is KGHSY and CDR2 FQNENV.

This chain uses TRBV7-2 with TRBJ2-7, with 11 bases aligning to TRBD2. Germline CDR1 SGHTA, CDR2 FQGNSA. The CDR3 is 14 amino acids. V shed 7 bases and J 3 bases; nucleotides not matched to a gene: 5. DNA for the CDR3: TGTGCCAGCACCCCGGGACTAGCGGTCTACGAGCAGTACTTC. Its protein is CASTPGLAVYEQYF.

With regard to this clonotype: The junction departs from the called germline gene at one end, perhaps through a read error. This sequence joins TRBV12-3 or TRBV12-4 and TRBJ2-4, with 8 positions matching TRBD2. The J call is doubtful: the DNA matches TRBJ2-3 better. This CDR3 region has 14 residues. The CDR3 DNA is TGCGGCAGCTCGGGGCGGGGGGCCGAAGATACTCAGTATTTT. Residues: CGSSGRGAEDTQYF.

The chain is built from TRBV5-6 and TRBJ2-2; D call uncertain. V dropped 1 base and J dropped 0 bases, with 10 bases sitting between them. Germline CDR1 is SGHDT and CDR2 is YYEEEE. The CDR3 has 16 residues. Written as DNA, the CDR3 is TGTGCCAGCAGCTTGAGTGCGTCGCCGAACACCGGGGAGCTGTTTTTT. Translated, it gives CASSLSASPNTGELFF.

By sample share, this clonotype is medium-sized. This chain joins TRBV27 and TRBJ2-1, with 13 bases identical to TRBD2. Near its end, the DNA agrees better with TRBJ2-7, so the J call may be wrong. CDR1 and CDR2 (germline): MNHEY, SMNVEV (reference sequence). The CDR3 covers 16 residues. The CDR3, as DNA: TGTGCCAGCAGTATACTACTAGCGGGGGGGGGGAATGAGCAGTACTTC. Encoded protein: CASSILLAGGGNEQYF.

By share, this clonotype counts as medium-sized. The V call is TRBV7-2, the J call TRBJ2-3, with TRBD2 matching 12 bases. J lost 3 bases, V lost 11 bases, and 6 bases had no gene match. Germline V gene sequence: CDR1 SGHTA, CDR2 FQGNSA. CDR3 length: 14 residues. The CDR3 is CAGASGRDTDTQYF. The CDR3 region has the DNA TGTGCCGGGGCTAGCGGGAGGGATACAGATACGCAGTATTTT.

This clonotype was counted many times. V is TRBV6-4 and J is TRBJ2-2; tentative D call: TRBD2 (6 bases). There are 15 residues in the CDR3. Germline V gene data show CDR1 as MRHNA and CDR2 as SNTAGT. With 3 bases removed from V and 5 bases from J, the gap between germline ends came to 13 bases. In DNA, the CDR3 is TGTGCCAGCAGTGATTCCGGGAGAGGGACCGGGGAGCTGTTTTTT. It specifies CASSDSGRGTGELFF.

Concerning this clonotype itself: This could be a read error, since a much larger clone is one nucleotide away. The conserved phenylalanine or tryptophan is not found at the CDR3 terminus, so this likely reflects a read error. The CDR3 DNA is TGTGCCAGCAGCTTGGACGGATACAATGAGCAGTTCTTA. Translating gives CASSLDGYNEQFL. The genes are TRBV7-3 and TRBJ2-1; no reliable D call. V dropped 3 bases and J dropped 4 bases, with 7 bases sitting between them. CDR1 SGHTA and CDR2 FQGTGA come from the germline V gene. This CDR3 region has 13 residues.

This clonotype was recorded many times. This chain links TRBV7-2 with TRBJ1-1; D gene unclear. Trimming cost V 0 bases and J 8 bases, with 7 bases left between them. CDR1 SGHTA and CDR2 FQGNSA come from the germline V gene. The CDR3 runs 12 residues. The CDR3 here is CASSLAGLEAFF. The CDR3 nucleotides read TGTGCCAGCAGCTTAGCGGGCTTAGAAGCTTTCTTT.

By proportion, this clonotype is medium-sized. A read error may be the cause here, since a much bigger clone is one base away. In DNA form, the CDR3 reads TGTGCCAGCAGTACACGGACAGGGTACAATGAGCAGTACTTC. Translating it yields CASSTRTGYNEQYF. The chain has TRBV12-3 or TRBV12-4 and TRBJ2-1; 8 bases match TRBD1. The J call may be wrong; the DNA end is better matched by TRBJ2-7. This CDR3 contains 14 residues.

In its sample, this clonotype is medium-sized. The genes are TRBV5-4 and TRBJ2-5; 9 positions agree with TRBD1. This CDR3 region has 11 residues. The germline V gene has CDR1 SGHNT and CDR2 YYREEE (reference sequence). CDR3 DNA sequence: TGTGCTTTGACAGGGGGGGGGACCCAGTACTTC. Translating it yields CALTGGGTQYF.

In its sample, this clonotype was seen once. No conserved phenylalanine or tryptophan ends this CDR3, so it is likely a read error. It is unclear where the CDR3 begins or ends on the DNA, so no DNA is shown, and the CDR3 is as TCRdb lists it. CDR3 sequence reads: CASSPRTS. The chain joins TRBV7-8 to TRBJ2-6. Ends included, the CDR3 has 8 residues. Germline loops: CDR1 SGHVS, CDR2 FQNEAQ.